This T cell receptor (beta chain) is from a study of blood T cell repertoires in COVID-19. Whole-study context: PBMCs, B-cell-depleted T cells, or T cells provided the cDNA or gDNA that made up the material.

Per the study methods: Nucleated cell counts were estimated from reference gene primer amplification. Sequencing was performed with immunoSEQ multiplex PCR; in TCRdb, only in-frame clones are kept and a portion is missing. That table supplies the V and J calls and clone size; D and trimming were determined from the DNA. The table shows about 310,000 clones, with about 87% occurring only once. This CDR3 spans 14 amino acids. With 4 bases removed from V and 2 bases from J, the gap between germline ends came to 12 bases. The germline V gene encodes CDR1 MDHEN and CDR2 SYDVKM. The sequenced sample consisted of peripheral blood. The J gene is TRBJ2-7, the V gene TRBV28; the D is unclear. This TCR came from a woman in her forties or fifties who had recovered from COVID-19. CDR3 loop: CASSSGTVPYEQYF. The CDR3, as DNA: TGTGCCAGCAGTTCCGGTACTGTCCCCTACGAGCAGTACTTC.